The 22 T cell receptor beta chains below were found in one sample sequenced in a study of post-analysis software for immune sequencing data. Study results and limitations: In patients, TRBV5-6, TRBV5-1 and TRBV20-1 belonged to five or six TRBV segments found more frequently than in controls.

Each TCR beta cDNA library carried unique molecular identifiers. Each CDR3 protein is one row after TCRdb ran MiXCR on the PCR reads. This table has hundreds of thousands of distinct CDR3 sequences, 40% to 55% appearing once. Their specific antigens are unknown. The source material was blood. These receptor sequences come from a girl aged 5 to 17 with multiple sclerosis.

V usage is TRBV20-1 and J usage is TRBJ2-3; 9 nucleotides align to TRBD1. Trimming cost V 4 bases and J 6 bases; bases outside gene matches: 11. Germline V CDR1 and CDR2: DFQATT, SNEGSKA (reference sequence). This CDR3 contains 15 residues. The CDR3 reads CSATKQGAGMDTQYF. The CDR3 DNA reads as TGCAGTGCTACAAAACAGGGGGCGGGCATGGATACGCAGTATTTT.

CDR3 loop: CASSASPGLSYEQYF. CDR3 DNA: TGTGCCAGCAGCGCCTCTCCGGGACTATCCTACGAGCAGTACTTC. The J gene is TRBJ2-7, the V gene TRBV9; 7 bases align to TRBD2. The CDR3 totals 15 residues. The germline V gene has CDR1 SGDLS and CDR2 YYNGEE. V lost 3 bases, J lost 1 base, and 7 bases stayed unmatched.

The chain links TRBV4-2 to TRBJ2-1; the match to TRBD2 covers 13 bases. V dropped 4 bases and J dropped 12; count of bases not matched to a gene: 6. CDR3 length equals 14 residues. CDR1 is LGHNA and CDR2 is YNFKEQ in the germline V gene. CDR3 in DNA: TGTGCCAGCAGCCCGACTAGCGGGAGGTATGGGCAGTTCTTC. It yields the protein CASSPTSGRYGQFF.

This clonotype appeared a few times. The V call is TRBV7-3, the J call TRBJ2-1; 11 bases are shared with TRBD2. The CDR3 sequence is 14 residues long. Trimming took 7 bases from V and 8 from J; bases not matched to a gene: 7. CDR1 SGHTA and CDR2 FQGTGA come from the germline V gene. The CDR3 region has the DNA TGTGCCAGCAAACTTACTAGCGGGAGTTATGAGCAGTTCTTC. Translating gives CASKLTSGSYEQFF.

A single count supports this clonotype. The chain joins TRBV5-6 to TRBJ1-1, with TRBD1 matching 9 bases. Germline CDR1 SGHDT, CDR2 YYEEEE. The ends lost 4 bases at V and 4 bases at J; junction bases unmatched: 8. The CDR3 consists of 15 residues. CDR3 residues: CASSGMDRGVTEAFF. The CDR3 region has the DNA TGTGCCAGCAGCGGGATGGACAGGGGAGTCACTGAAGCTTTCTTT. The full variable domain, its missing parts supplied by reference TRBV5-6 and TRBJ1-1, is DAGVTQSPTHLIKTRGQQVTLRCSPKSGHDTVSWYQQALGQGPQFIFQYYEEEERQRGNFPDRFSGHQFPNYSSELNVNALLLGDSALYLCASSGMDRGVTEAFFGQGTRLTVV.

The chain joins TRBV6-6 to TRBJ2-6; 10 nucleotides agree with TRBD2. The germline V gene encodes CDR1 MNHNY and CDR2 SVGAGI (reference sequence). This CDR3 is built from 17 residues. V gave up 4 bases and J gave up 4 bases; unmatched junction bases: 7. Here the CDR3 reads CASSLTSGLSGANVLTF. The CDR3 nucleotides read TGTGCCAGCAGTTTGACTAGCGGGCTTAGCGGGGCCAACGTCCTGACTTTC.

This chain links TRBV20-1 with TRBJ2-3; D possibly corresponds to TRBD1 (6 bases). The germline V and J ends were trimmed by 1 base and 2 bases, with 10 bases remaining between them. This CDR3 region has 14 residues. From germline, CDR1 is DFQATT and CDR2 SNEGSKA (reference sequence). DNA for the CDR3: TGCAGTGCTAGAGGGCAGGGGTACACAGATACGCAGTATTTT. Translating it yields CSARGQGYTDTQYF.

The sample holds one count of this clonotype. This sequence joins TRBV6-2 or TRBV6-3 and TRBJ2-5; D remains unclear. The CDR3 loop spans 14 amino acids. V was trimmed by 6 bases and J by 4 bases, leaving 15 bases between them. Per germline, CDR1 MNHEY and CDR2 SVGEGT. The chain's CDR3 is CASSTTANLETQYF. CDR3 coding DNA: TGTGCCAGCAGCACCACGGCCAACCTAGAGACCCAGTACTTC.

This clonotype was seen more than once but under ten times. This chain uses TRBV11-2 with TRBJ2-3; 7 bases fit TRBD2. Unmatched junction bases numbered 10, after V lost 5 bases and J lost 2 bases. The CDR3 has 16 residues. Germline V gene lookup returns CDR1 SGHAT and CDR2 FQNNGV. The DNA of the CDR3 is TGTGCCAGCAGCCTACTGACTAGCTCCTTCACAGATACGCAGTATTTT. Its protein product is CASSLLTSSFTDTQYF.

This clonotype has only a few counts. The chain recombines TRBV3-1 with TRBJ2-5; D possibly uses TRBD1 or TRBD2 (5 bases each). The DNA end is more similar to TRBJ2-7, so the J call may be wrong. Germline CDR1 LGHDT, CDR2 YNNKEL (reference sequence). The CDR3 has 12 amino acids. CDR3 amino acids: CASSRGDYEQYF. CDR3 in DNA: TGTGCCAGCAGCCGAGGGGATTACGAGCAGTACTTC.

The chain recombines TRBV7-2 with TRBJ2-3; perhaps TRBD2 as D (6 bases). V dropped 3 bases and J dropped 2 bases, with 21 bases sitting between them. Germline lookup yields CDR1 SGHTA and CDR2 FQGNSA. This CDR3 is built from 18 residues. The chain's CDR3 is CASSFSPASVQITDTQYF. CDR3 DNA: TGTGCCAGCAGCTTTTCCCCCGCTAGCGTCCAAATCACAGATACGCAGTATTTT.

Notes on this clonotype: Germline and junction disagree at one end, which may indicate a read error. The chain couples TRBV28 to TRBJ2-5, with D possibly TRBD2 on 5 matching bases. CDR1 and CDR2 from the germline V gene are MDHEN and SYDVKM. The CDR3 covers 11 residues. DNA for the CDR3: TGTACCAGCAGTTTATTCGGGGAGCAGTACTTC. Amino acid sequence: CTSSLFGEQYF.

This chain uses TRBV5-1 with TRBJ1-2, with D unresolved. The V gene's germline CDR1 is SGHRS and CDR2 YFSETQ. This CDR3 comprises 14 residues. Trimming pared 0 bases from V and 3 bases from J, leaving 9 bases between. The chain's CDR3 is CASSLAREYYGYTF. CDR3 coding DNA: TGCGCCAGCAGCTTGGCAAGGGAATACTATGGCTACACCTTC.

The rearrangement links TRBV11-2 to TRBJ2-7; TRBD1 agrees at 9 bases. Germline V gene sequence: CDR1 SGHAT, CDR2 FQNNGV. Trimming took 5 bases from V and 5 from J; bases not matched to a gene: 7. The CDR3 has 14 amino acids. The CDR3 DNA reads as TGTGCCAGCAGCCTACAGGGGGCTGGGAACGAGCAGTACTTC. It codes for CASSLQGAGNEQYF.

This clonotype turned up a few times. The chain is built from TRBV6-5 and TRBJ2-7, with TRBD2 identical over 12 bases. Germline V gene sequence: CDR1 MNHEY, CDR2 SVGAGI. The CDR3 is 15 amino acids. The V and J ends lost 7 bases and 0 bases, in that order; junction bases with no gene match: 4. The CDR3 here is CASTSTSGSSYEQYF. As DNA, the CDR3 is TGTGCCAGCACCTCGACTAGCGGGAGCTCCTACGAGCAGTACTTC.

This clonotype has at least ten counts. V and J are TRBV7-2 and TRBJ2-1; D is ambiguous. V was pared by 2 bases and J by 4 bases, with 3 bases between. Germline V gene sequence: CDR1 SGHTA, CDR2 FQGNSA. This CDR3 has 12 residues. The CDR3 nucleotides are TGTGCCAGCAGCTTAAATTACAATGAGCAGTTCTTC. Translated: CASSLNYNEQFF.

The rearrangement uses TRBV11-2 and TRBJ2-7; 8 bases line up with TRBD1. Germline CDR1 and CDR2: SGHAT and FQNNGV. V was pared by 1 base and J by 0 bases, with 8 bases of the junction left unmatched. The CDR3 spans 17 residues. Written as DNA, the CDR3 is TGTGCCAGCAGCTTAGTGAATTCAGGGGGCTACTCCTACGAGCAGTACTTC. Protein product: CASSLVNSGGYSYEQYF.

The chain joins TRBV6-6 to TRBJ2-7; 10 bases are a match to TRBD2. This CDR3 region has 14 residues. Trimming at V came to 8 bases and at J to 7 bases, leaving 11 bases not matched to a gene. Per germline, CDR1 MNHNY and CDR2 SVGAGI (reference sequence). The CDR3: CASDTSGTSGEQYF. For the CDR3, the DNA is TGTGCCAGCGATACTAGCGGGACTTCGGGGGAGCAGTACTTC.

V is TRBV10-3 and J is TRBJ2-3; tentatively, D is TRBD2 (5 bases). The CDR3 has 15 amino acids. Trimming stripped 3 bases from V and 0 bases from J, with 10 bases between. CDR1 and CDR2 from the germline V gene are ENHRY and SYGVKD. CDR3 amino acids: CAISDVGESTDTQYF. For the CDR3, the DNA is TGTGCCATCAGTGATGTGGGAGAGAGCACAGATACGCAGTATTTT.

The V and J genes are TRBV4-2 and TRBJ2-7, with D possibly called TRBD1 or TRBD2 (7 bases each). CDR3 size: 20 residues. Germline V lookup: CDR1 LGHNA, CDR2 YNFKEQ. Trimming shortened V by 3 bases and J by 3 bases, and 30 bases separated the two germline ends. CDR3 residues: CASSHPIDRVGAGQLYEQYF. In nucleotides, the CDR3 is TGTGCCAGCAGCCACCCAATAGACAGGGTGGGAGCGGGACAGCTCTACGAGCAGTACTTC.

This clonotype has at least ten counts. The chain employs TRBV6-5 and TRBJ2-7; 7 bases agree with TRBD1. The CDR3 is made up of 14 amino acids. Germline CDR1 reads MNHEY; CDR2 reads SVGAGI. V trimming: 3 bases; J trimming: 3 bases; junction bases outside the gene matches: 5. CDR3 coding DNA: TGTGCCAGCAGTTATCGGCCAGGGGGCTACGAGCAGTACTTC. The encoded protein is CASSYRPGGYEQYF.

V is TRBV9 and J is TRBJ2-7, with D unclear. Germline assignment: CDR1 SGDLS and CDR2 YYNGEE. V was shortened by 2 bases and J by 2 bases, with 14 bases between the two germline ends. CDR3 size: 15 residues. CDR3: CASSVDVAFPYEQYF. The CDR3 nucleotides are TGTGCCAGCAGCGTGGACGTCGCTTTCCCCTACGAGCAGTACTTC.